This entry describes one TCR beta chain. The antigen is not known. This sample is part of a study of blood T cells in healthy people across ages. Primers used in a second PCR of roughly 6 to 11 cycles were a sample-barcoded 5' primer and a J-beta primer mix. Each CDR3 protein is one row after TCRdb ran MiXCR on the 5' RACE reads. The table lists hundreds of thousands of distinct CDR3 sequences, 58% of them singletons, with more than 35% in the top ten. The V and J ends lost 5 bases and 2 bases, in that order; junction bases with no gene match: 7. The length of the CDR3 is 17 residues. Per the germline V gene, CDR1 is MNHNY and CDR2 is SVGAGI (reference sequence). The study's findings and limits: Across the age range, TCR beta diversity per million T cells fell in a roughly linear way.

The source of this sequence is a man between 60 and 75 years old in good health. Source material: blood. The rearrangement uses TRBV6-6 and TRBJ2-6; 9 bases line up with TRBD1. CDR3 sequence (DNA): TGTGCCAGCAGTCCTCCCGGGACAGGGACTGGGGCCAACGTCCTGACTTTC. This gives the protein CASSPPGTGTGANVLTF.